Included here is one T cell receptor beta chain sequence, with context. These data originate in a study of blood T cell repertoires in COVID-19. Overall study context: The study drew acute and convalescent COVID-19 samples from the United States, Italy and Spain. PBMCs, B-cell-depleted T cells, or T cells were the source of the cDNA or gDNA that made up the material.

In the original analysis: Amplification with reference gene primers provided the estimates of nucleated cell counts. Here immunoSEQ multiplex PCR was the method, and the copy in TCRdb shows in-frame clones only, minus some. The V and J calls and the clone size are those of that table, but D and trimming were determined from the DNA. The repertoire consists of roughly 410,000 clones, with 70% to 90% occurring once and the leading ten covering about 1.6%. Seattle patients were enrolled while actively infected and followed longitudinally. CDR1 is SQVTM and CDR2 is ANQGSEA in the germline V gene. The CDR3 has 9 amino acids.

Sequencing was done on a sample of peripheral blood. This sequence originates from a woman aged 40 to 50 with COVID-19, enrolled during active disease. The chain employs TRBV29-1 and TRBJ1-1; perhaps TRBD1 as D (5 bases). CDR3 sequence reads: CSGGTEAFF. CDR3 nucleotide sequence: TGCAGTGGGGGGACTGAAGCTTTCTTT.